This T cell receptor (beta chain) appears in the sequencing data of a study of human T cells and chemical hapten exposure. For the study at large: All through the approximately 25-week study, the scalp of each patient received diphenylcyclopropenone doses weekly.

In TCRdb, the RACE reads were re-called with MiXCR into one record per CDR3 protein. Counted here are 55,000 to 75,000 distinct CDR3 sequences, 12% occurring once; the ten biggest clones make up around 2.4%. This CDR3 comprises 18 residues. In germline, CDR1 is MNHNY, CDR2 SVGAGI (reference sequence). V gave up 6 bases and J gave up 2 bases; unmatched junction bases: 12. The time point is: patch test 3, about 24 weeks after DPC sensitization. Treatment specified: therapeutic diphenylcyclopropenone sensitization with weekly scalp DPC. Participating donors were patients with alopecia, aged 18 to 70 years, considered appropriate candidates for DPC. In its sample, this clonotype was seen a few times.

This specimen was whole blood, taken in connection with sensitization to the hapten diphenylcyclopropenone (DPC). The J gene is TRBJ2-3, the V gene TRBV6-6, with 12 bases aligning to TRBD2. This sequence originates from a man younger than 40 with alopecia areata. Some clones in this sample may be carry-over from other donors' samples. The DNA of the CDR3 is TGTGCCAGCAGCCTCCAACTACTAGCGGGGGGACCCACAGATACGCAGTATTTT. This codes for CASSLQLLAGGPTDTQYF.